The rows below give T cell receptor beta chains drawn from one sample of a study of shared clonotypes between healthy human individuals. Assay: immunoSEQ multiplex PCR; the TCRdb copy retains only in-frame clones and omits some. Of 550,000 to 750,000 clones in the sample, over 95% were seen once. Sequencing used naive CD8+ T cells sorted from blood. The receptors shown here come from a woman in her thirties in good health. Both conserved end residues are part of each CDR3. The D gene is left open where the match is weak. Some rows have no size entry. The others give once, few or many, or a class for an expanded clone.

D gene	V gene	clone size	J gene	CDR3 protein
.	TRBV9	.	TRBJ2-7	CASSVGFSGNEQYF
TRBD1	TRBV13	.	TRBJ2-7	CASSWSGTGDREQYF
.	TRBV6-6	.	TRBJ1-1	CASSYVENEAFF
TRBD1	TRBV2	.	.	CASSGMRDRSSYEQYF
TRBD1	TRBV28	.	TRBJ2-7	CASSFRQGAYDEQYF
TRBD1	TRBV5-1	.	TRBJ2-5	CASSLEGGMETQYF
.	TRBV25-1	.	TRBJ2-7	CASRRGYEQYF
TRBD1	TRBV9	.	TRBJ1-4	CASSHSGTGEEKLFF
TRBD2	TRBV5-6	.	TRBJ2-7	CASSSNPGTSGTYEQYF
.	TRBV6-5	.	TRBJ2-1	CASSYSSYEQFF
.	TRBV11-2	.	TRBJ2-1	CASRPWLAPNNEQFF
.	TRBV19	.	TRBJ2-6	CASSIDYPAGFGANVLTF
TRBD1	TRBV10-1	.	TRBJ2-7	CASSVGQDYEQYF
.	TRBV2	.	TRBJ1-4	CASRGRDREKLFF
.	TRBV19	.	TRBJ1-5	CASSIVGDGDSNQPQHF
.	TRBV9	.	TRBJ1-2	CASSVSRLNYGYTF
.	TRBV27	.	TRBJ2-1	CASSLLAPYNEQFF
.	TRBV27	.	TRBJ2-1	CASSLGGAFNEQFF
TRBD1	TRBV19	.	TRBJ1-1	CASSIATGGTEAFF
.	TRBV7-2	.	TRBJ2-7	CASSFQTRPGDPIYEQYF
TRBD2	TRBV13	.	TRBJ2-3	CASSYGLAGGTDTQYF
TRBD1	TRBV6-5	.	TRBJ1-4	CASSHRTGEVKLFF
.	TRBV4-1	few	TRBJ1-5	CASSQEGFSNQPQHF
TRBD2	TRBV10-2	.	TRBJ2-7	CASSLTSGIGEQYF
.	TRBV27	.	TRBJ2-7	CASSTRDGAYEQYF
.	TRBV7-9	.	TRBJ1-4	CASSFDSEGTNEKLFF
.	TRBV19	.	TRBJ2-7	CASSIDLQASYEQYF
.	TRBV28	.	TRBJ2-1	CASSYSPLGSYNEQFF
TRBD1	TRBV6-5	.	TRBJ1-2	CASSYGTGGNGYTF
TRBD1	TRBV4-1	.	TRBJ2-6	CASSPRDRGANVLTF
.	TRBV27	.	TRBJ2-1	CASSPVPPGYYNEQFF
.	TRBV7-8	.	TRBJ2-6	CASSPVVRPSGANVLTF
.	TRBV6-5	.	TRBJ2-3	CATSTPDTQYF
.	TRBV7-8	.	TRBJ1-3	CASSLEADRNTIYF
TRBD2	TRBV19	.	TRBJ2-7	CASSTTSGMRDEQYF
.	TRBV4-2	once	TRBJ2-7	CASSQGLPTEQYF
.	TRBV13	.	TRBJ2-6	CASSPRVAGANVLTF
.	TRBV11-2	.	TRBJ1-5	CASSLGKGQPQHF
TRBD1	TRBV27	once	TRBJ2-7	CASSPGQRYEQYF
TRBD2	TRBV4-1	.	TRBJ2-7	CASSQDRREGYEQYF
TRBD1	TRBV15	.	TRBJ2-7	CATSPDRGPQEQYF
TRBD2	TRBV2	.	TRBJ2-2	CASGGGRSNTGELFF
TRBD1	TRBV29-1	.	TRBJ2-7	CSVVAGTGLRGEQYF
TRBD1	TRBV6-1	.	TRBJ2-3	CASRDRGPYLEPQYF
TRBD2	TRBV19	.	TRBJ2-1	CASSIITSGSHNEQFF
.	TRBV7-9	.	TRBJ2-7	CASSLVEGYEQYF
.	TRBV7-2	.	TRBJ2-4	CASSPIGPSKNIQYF
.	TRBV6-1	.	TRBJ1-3	CASSERQAGNTIYF
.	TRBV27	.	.	CASSLIGRTGEQYF
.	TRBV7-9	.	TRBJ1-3	CAYSAGEKRSGNTIYF
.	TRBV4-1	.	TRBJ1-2	CASSGGHGYTF